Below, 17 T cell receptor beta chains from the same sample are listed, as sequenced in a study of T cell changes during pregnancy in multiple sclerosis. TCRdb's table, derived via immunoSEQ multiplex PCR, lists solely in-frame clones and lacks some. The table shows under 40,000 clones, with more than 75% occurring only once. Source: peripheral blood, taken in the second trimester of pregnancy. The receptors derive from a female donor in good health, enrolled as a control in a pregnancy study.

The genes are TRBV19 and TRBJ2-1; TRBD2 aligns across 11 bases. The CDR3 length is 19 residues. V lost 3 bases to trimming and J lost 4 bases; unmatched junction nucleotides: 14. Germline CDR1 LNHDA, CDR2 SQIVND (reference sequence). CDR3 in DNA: TGTGCCAGTAGTATGGGCTTGTTTGGGACTAGCGGCACTTACAATGAGCAGTTCTTC. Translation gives CASSMGLFGTSGTYNEQFF.

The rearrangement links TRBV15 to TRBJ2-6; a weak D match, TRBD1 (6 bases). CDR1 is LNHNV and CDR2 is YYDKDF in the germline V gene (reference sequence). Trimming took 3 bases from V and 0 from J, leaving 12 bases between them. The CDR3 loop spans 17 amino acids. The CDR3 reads CATSRQPGASGANVLTF. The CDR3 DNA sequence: TGTGCCACCAGCAGGCAACCAGGGGCCTCTGGGGCCAACGTCCTGACTTTC.

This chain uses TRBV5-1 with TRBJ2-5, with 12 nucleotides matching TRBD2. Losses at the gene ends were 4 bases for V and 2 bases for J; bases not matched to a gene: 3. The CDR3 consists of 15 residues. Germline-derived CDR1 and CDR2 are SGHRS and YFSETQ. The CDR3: CASSPGLAGQETQYF. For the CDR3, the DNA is TGCGCCAGCAGCCCGGGACTAGCGGGTCAAGAGACCCAGTACTTC.

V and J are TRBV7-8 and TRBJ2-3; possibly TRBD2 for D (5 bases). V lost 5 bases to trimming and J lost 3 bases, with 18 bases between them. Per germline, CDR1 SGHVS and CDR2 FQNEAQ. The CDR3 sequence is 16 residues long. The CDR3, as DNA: TGTGCCAGCAGCCATATGCGGGCGGAGCAGACAGATACGCAGTATTTT. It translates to CASSHMRAEQTDTQYF.

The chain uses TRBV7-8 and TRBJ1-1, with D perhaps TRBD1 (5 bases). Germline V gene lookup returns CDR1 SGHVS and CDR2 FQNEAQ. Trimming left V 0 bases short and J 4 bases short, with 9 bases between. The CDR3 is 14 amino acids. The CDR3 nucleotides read TGTGCCAGCAGCTTAGCGGGGCGGACCACTGAAGCTTTCTTT. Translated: CASSLAGRTTEAFF.

The CDR3 reads CATSRDSGGNTEAFF. The CDR3, as DNA: TGTGCCACCAGCAGAGATTCAGGGGGGAACACTGAAGCTTTCTTT. The chain carries TRBV15 and TRBJ1-1, with 7 bases matching TRBD1. Per the germline V gene, CDR1 is LNHNV and CDR2 is YYDKDF (reference sequence). The CDR3 extends over 15 amino acids. J was trimmed by 1 base and V by 0 bases; bases with no gene match: 2.

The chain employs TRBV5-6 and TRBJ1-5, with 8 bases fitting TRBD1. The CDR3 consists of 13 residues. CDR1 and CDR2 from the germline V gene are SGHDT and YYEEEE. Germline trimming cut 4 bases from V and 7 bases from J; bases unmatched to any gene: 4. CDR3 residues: CASSPTGEQPQHF. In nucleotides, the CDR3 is TGTGCCAGCAGCCCGACAGGGGAACAGCCCCAGCATTTT.

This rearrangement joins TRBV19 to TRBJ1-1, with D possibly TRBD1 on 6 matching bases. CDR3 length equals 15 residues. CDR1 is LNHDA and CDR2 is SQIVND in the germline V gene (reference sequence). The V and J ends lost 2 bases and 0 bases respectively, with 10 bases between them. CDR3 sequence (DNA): TGTGCCAGTAGTATATCAGGGGCGATGAACACTGAAGCTTTCTTT. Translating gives CASSISGAMNTEAFF.

The CDR3 sequence: CASSGTGDRSYNEQFF. In DNA, the CDR3 is TGTGCCAGCAGTGGCACAGGGGACAGGTCCTACAATGAGCAGTTCTTC. The V call is TRBV2, the J call TRBJ2-1, with TRBD1 matching 8 bases. CDR1 and CDR2 from the germline V gene are SNHLY and FYNNEI. V lost 4 bases to trimming and J lost 1 base; unmatched junction nucleotides: 6. This CDR3 contains 16 residues.

In DNA, the CDR3 is TGTGCCAGCAGCTTACCCCTCTCCTACGAGCAGTACTTC. It codes for CASSLPLSYEQYF. The rearrangement uses TRBV7-9 and TRBJ2-7; D not resolved. Trimming took 2 bases from V and 0 from J, leaving 5 bases between them. The CDR3 is 13 amino acids. Germline CDR1 is SEHNR and CDR2 is FQNEAQ (reference sequence). The variable domain in full, completed from reference TRBV7-9 and TRBJ2-7, reads DTGVSQNPRHKITKRGQNVTFRCDPISEHNRLYWYRQTLGQGPEFLTYFQNEAQLEKSRLLSDRFSAERPKGSFSTLEIQRTEQGDSAMYLCASSLPLSYEQYFGPGTRLTVT.

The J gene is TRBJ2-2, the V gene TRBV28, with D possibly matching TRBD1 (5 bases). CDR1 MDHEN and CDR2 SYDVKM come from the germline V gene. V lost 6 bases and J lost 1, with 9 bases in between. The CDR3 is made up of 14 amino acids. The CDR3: CASRSQGNTGELFF. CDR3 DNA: TGTGCCAGCAGATCCCAGGGGAACACCGGGGAGCTGTTTTTT.

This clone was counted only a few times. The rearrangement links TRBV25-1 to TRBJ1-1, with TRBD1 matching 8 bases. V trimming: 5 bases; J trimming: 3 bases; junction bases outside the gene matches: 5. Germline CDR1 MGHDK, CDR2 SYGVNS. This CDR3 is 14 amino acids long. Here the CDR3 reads CASSRQGKYTEAFF. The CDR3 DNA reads TGTGCCAGCAGTCGACAGGGGAAATACACTGAAGCTTTCTTT.

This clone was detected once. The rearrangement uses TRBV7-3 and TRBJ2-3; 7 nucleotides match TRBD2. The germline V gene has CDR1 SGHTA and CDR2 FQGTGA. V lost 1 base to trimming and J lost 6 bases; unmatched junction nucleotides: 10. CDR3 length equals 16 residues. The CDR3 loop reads CASSLNVGGIVDTQYF. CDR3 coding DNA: TGTGCCAGCAGCTTAAATGTCGGGGGGATAGTCGATACGCAGTATTTT.

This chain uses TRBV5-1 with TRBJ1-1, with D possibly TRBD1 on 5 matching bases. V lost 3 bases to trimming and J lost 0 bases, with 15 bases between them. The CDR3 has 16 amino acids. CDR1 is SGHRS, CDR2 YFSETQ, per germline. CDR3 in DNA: TGCGCCAGCAGCTGGGGTACGCAGGGAATGAACACTGAAGCTTTCTTT. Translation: CASSWGTQGMNTEAFF.

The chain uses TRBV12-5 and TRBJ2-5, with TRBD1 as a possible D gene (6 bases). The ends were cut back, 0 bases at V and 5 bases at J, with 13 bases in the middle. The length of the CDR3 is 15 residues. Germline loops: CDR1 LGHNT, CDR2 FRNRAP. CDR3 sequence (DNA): TGTGCTAGTGGTTTGGTACTTGGGGGCGGGGAGACCCAGTACTTC. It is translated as CASGLVLGGGETQYF. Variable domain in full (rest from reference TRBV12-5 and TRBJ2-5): DARVTQTPRHKVTEMGQEVTMRCQPILGHNTVFWYRQTMMQGLELLAYFRNRAPLDDSGMPKDRFSAEMPDATLATLKIQPSEPRDSAVYFCASGLVLGGGETQYFGPGTRLLVL.

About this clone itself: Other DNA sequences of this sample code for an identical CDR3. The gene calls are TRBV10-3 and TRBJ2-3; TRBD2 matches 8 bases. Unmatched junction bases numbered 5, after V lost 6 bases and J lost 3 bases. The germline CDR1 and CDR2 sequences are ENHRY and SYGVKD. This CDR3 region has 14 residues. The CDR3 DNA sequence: TGTGCCATCAGAGTAGCGGGGAATACAGATACGCAGTATTTT. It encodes CAIRVAGNTDTQYF.

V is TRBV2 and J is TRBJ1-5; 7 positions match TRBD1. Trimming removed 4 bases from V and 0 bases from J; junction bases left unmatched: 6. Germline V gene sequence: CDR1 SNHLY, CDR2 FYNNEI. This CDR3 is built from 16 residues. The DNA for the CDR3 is TGTGCCAGCAGTGTAGGACAGGATTATAGCAATCAGCCCCAGCATTTT. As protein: CASSVGQDYSNQPQHF.